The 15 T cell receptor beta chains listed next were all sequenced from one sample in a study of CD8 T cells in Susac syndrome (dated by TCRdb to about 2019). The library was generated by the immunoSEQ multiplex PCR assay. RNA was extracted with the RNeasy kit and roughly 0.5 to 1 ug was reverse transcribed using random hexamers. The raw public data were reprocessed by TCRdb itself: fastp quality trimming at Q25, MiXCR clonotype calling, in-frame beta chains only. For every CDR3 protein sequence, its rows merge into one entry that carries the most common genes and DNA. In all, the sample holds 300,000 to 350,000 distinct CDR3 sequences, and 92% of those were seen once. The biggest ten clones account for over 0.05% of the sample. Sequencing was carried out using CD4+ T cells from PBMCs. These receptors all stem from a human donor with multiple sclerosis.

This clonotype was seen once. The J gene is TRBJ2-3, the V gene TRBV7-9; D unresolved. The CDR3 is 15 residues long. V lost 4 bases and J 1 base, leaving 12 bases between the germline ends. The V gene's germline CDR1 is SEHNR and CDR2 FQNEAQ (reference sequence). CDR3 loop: CASSSEGTRTDTQYF. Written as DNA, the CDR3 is TGTGCCAGCAGCTCGGAAGGAACGCGCACAGATACGCAGTATTTT.

CDR3 nucleotide sequence: TGTGCCAGTAACAACGCGGGGCAGAAAGCTGGAAACACCATATATTTT. Its translation: CASNNAGQKAGNTIYF. The chain recombines TRBV19 with TRBJ1-3; the D gene is possibly TRBD1 (5 bases). Germline-derived CDR1 and CDR2 are LNHDA and SQIVND (reference sequence). The CDR3 length is 16 residues. Trimming stripped 7 bases from V and 2 bases from J, with 18 bases between.

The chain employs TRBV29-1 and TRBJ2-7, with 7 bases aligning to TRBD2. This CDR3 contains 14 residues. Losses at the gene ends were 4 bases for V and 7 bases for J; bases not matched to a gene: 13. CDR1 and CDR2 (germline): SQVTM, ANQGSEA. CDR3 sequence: CSVAASGSRWEQYF. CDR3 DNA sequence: TGCAGCGTTGCGGCTAGCGGTTCCAGGTGGGAGCAGTACTTC.

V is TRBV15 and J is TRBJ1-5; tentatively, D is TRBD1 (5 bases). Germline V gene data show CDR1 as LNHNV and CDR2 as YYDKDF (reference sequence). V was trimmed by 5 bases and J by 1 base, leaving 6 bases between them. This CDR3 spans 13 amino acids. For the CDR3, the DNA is TGTGCCACCAGCGAGGGGAGCAATCAGCCCCAGCATTTT. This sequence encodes CATSEGSNQPQHF.

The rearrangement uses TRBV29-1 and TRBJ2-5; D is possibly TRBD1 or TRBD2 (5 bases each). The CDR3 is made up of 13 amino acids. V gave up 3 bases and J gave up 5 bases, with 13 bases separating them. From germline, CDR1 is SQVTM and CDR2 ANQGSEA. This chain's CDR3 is CSVEVGGVETQYF. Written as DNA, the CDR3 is TGCAGCGTTGAGGTTGGGGGAGTGGAGACCCAGTACTTC.

The CDR3 DNA reads TGTGCCACCAGTGATTGGGGGGGACAGCGAGAGACCCAGTACTTC. This translates into CATSDWGGQRETQYF. The chain carries TRBV24-1 and TRBJ2-5; D may be TRBD1 or TRBD2 (7 bases each). The V gene lost 2 bases and the J gene lost 4 bases, with 13 bases spanning the gap. Germline V CDR1 and CDR2: KGHDR, SFDVKD. The length of the CDR3 is 15 residues.

The CDR3 is CASHQLANSYEQYF. For the CDR3, the DNA is TGTGCCAGCCATCAGCTTGCTAACTCCTACGAGCAGTACTTC. V and J are TRBV6-5 and TRBJ2-7; D remains unclear. The CDR3 totals 14 residues. V lost 8 bases and J 0 bases, leaving 14 bases between the germline ends. Germline assignment: CDR1 MNHEY and CDR2 SVGAGI.

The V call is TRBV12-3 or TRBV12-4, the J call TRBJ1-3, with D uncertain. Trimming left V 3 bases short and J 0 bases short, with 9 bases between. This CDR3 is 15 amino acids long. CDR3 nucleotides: TGTGCCAGCAGTTTCTGGAGGGACTCTGGAAACACCATATATTTT. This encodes CASSFWRDSGNTIYF.

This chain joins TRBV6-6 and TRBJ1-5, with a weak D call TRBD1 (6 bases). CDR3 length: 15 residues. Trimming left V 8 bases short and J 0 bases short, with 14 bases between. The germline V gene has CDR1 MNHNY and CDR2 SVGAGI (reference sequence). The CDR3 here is CASRGREYSNQPQHF. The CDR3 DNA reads TGTGCCAGCCGGGGGCGGGAATATAGCAATCAGCCCCAGCATTTT.

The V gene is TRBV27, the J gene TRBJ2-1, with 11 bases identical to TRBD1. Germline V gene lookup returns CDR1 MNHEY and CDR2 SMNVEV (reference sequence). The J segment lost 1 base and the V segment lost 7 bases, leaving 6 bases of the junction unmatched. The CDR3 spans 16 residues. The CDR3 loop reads CASTLGQGASYNEQFF. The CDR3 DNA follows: TGTGCCAGCACCCTAGGACAGGGGGCGTCCTACAATGAGCAGTTCTTC.

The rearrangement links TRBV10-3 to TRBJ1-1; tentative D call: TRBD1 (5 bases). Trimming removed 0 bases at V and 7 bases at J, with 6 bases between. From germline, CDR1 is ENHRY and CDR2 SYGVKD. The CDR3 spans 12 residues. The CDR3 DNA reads TGTGCCATCAGTGAGTCGGGGGATGAAGCTTTCTTT. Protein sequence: CAISESGDEAFF.

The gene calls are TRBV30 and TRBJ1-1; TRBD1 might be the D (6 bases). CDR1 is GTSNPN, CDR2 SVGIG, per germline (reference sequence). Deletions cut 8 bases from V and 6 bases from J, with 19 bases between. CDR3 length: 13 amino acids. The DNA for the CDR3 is TGTGCCGCCCTAGGGGGTGTGCTGGCTGAAGCTTTCTTT. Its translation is CAALGGVLAEAFF.

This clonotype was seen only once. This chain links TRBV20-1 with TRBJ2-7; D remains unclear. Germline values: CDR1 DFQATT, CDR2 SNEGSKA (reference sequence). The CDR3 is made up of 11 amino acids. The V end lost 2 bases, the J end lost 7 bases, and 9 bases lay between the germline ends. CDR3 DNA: TGCAGTGCTAGATTCTTAGTTGAGCAGTACTTC. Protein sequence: CSARFLVEQYF.

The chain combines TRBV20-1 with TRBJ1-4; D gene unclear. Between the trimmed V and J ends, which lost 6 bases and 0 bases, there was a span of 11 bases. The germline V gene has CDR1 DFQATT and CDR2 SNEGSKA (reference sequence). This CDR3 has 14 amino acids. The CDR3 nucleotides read TGCAGTGCCCAGCGGGGTTCAACTAATGAAAAACTGTTTTTT. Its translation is CSAQRGSTNEKLFF.

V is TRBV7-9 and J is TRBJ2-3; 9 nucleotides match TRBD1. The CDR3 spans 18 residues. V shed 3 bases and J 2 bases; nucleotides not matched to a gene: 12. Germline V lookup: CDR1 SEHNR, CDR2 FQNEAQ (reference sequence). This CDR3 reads CASSFGAYRGPPTDTQYF. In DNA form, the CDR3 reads TGTGCCAGCAGCTTCGGGGCCTACAGGGGGCCCCCCACAGATACGCAGTATTTT.